The entry below gives a single T cell receptor beta chain sequence along with its context. Its antigen is not yet known. Base qualities are not recorded, but no much larger clone differs from it by a single base. The cysteine opens and the phenylalanine closes a CDR3 of 12 amino acids. The entry retains the CDR3 DNA only, 36 bases that are in frame from base 1. Based on the germline V gene, the CDR1 and CDR2 sequences are SQVTM and ANQGSEA. Cut back by 4 bases and 4 bases, the V and J ends lie 11 bases apart. These data originate in a study of cytomegalovirus exposure and HLA in healthy donors (dated by TCRdb to 2016 to 2017). For context, the study as a whole: In an earlier analysis of several hundred of the donors, 250 to 350 Gb of sequence data and 90 million to 120 million unique TCR beta sequences from about 190 million T cells were reported. About 330 gigabases of sequencing data and around 80 million unique TCR sequences made up an early release that covered around 640 HLA-typed donors. Among the roughly 380 genotyped donors, around 81% belonged to the genetic ancestry cluster associated with self-reported Caucasian donors. The aim of the study was to test whether cataloging public T cell receptors could identify signatures of past pathogen exposure. The study used immunosequencing to profile the T cell repertoires of several hundred subjects and linked those repertoires to cytomegalovirus serostatus. In addition to the first cohort of approximately 670 subjects, a separate validation cohort of 120 different subjects was used. The study combined high-throughput TCR immunosequencing, statistical association of individual TCRs with disease status, and machine learning to predict cytomegalovirus infection status. A later analysis re-analyzed previously published TCR beta repertoires from roughly 690 donors and added high-resolution HLA genotyping to study TCR occurrence patterns. The later analysis used no new phenotypic data to find candidate immune exposures, relying instead on TCR beta sequences and their occurrence across donors. To decide whether each TCR beta V gene segment behaved as functional or pseudogenic, an earlier analysis of fewer than 750 of the donors relied on high-throughput TCR beta sequencing. Donor age, sex, ethnicity and CMV serostatus were compiled alongside the repertoire data. A later genetic analysis used genome-wide SNP genotypes for about 60% of the roughly 670 donors, treating that subset as a discovery cohort. All discovery cohort repertoires had been generated using a single sequencing platform. Class I and class II HLA loci were covered by the typing at four-digit resolution. Typing coverage varied by locus: about 620-630 donors for A, B, C, DRB1 and DQB1; approximately 500 for DQA1; 600 to 610 for DPA1; 450 to 480 for DPB1. Roughly 5 DR-DQ haplotypes were handled as single units for association and clustering because linkage in the cohort was strong. Among around 400 genotyped donors of the cohort, an average of around 240,000 unique TCR beta nucleotide sequences was sequenced per donor, of which about 20% were non-productive.

Library preparation was by the immunoSEQ multiplex PCR assay. For the multiplex PCR, a mixture combining 60 forward primers for TCR Vbeta segments and 13 reverse primers for TCR Jbeta segments was used. A multiplex PCR assay on genomic DNA amplified the CDR3 region of rearranged TCR beta genes. Amplified TCR beta libraries were sequenced as 87-base-pair reads on the Illumina HiSeq System. The paper's data handling went like this. A later analysis tallied 80 million to 95 million unique TCR beta chains across the 666 repertoires, and about 12 million of those chains were shared by two or more donors. A nearest-neighbor algorithm error-corrected the raw reads and collapsed the reads into unique sequences, merging closely related sequences to remove PCR and sequencing errors. CDR3 sequences were aligned to IMGT reference sequences to assign V, D and J gene segments. Each retained sequence needed at least a six-nucleotide match to both a V gene segment and a J gene segment. A rearrangement was called productive if the CDR3 had no stop codons and remained in frame with V and J, and every other rearrangement was called non-productive. Following IMGT convention, CDR3 was defined as the stretch from the second conserved V-encoded cysteine up to the conserved J-encoded phenylalanine. The earlier analysis of approximately 500 of the donors excluded sequences that lacked an unambiguous match to a single V gene segment. An earlier analysis of 587 of the donors classified V segments as functional when productive rearrangements were above 56.7% and as segregating when the standard deviation between donors was above 5%. To diagnose cytomegalovirus status from the catalog of TCR beta chain sequences, a statistical classification framework was built. In a later analysis, TCR nucleotide sequences were compared against IMGT/GENE-DB human TR gene sequences so that V and J genes could be assigned. Using the TCRdist pipeline, a later analysis assigned CDR3 sequences along with most-parsimonious VDJ recombination scenarios. In a later analysis, every TCR beta chain was defined by the combination of its CDR3 amino acid sequence and its V-gene family, and reads without a unique V-gene family were dropped. As a way to deal with suspected cross-contamination and a sequencing artifact, a later analysis dropped 450 to 700 nucleotide sequences that were highly shared and had low generation probability. In a later analysis, a clonal expansion index for each public chain was calculated from normalized within-repertoire ranks of inferred template counts. In a later analysis, generation probabilities were computed using a VDJ recombination model fitted to out-of-frame rearrangements, and the results were checked against IGoR. In a later analysis, hypergeometric tests were used to score TCR-TCR, TCR-HLA and TCR-CMV co-occurrence, with a repertoire-size bias correction applied to TCR pairs. To estimate false discovery rates, a later analysis permuted the HLA or CMV assignments 20 times. A later analysis grouped co-occurring TCRs with DBSCAN, adding TCRdist sequence similarity when clustering within HLA-allele-positive subsets. For co-occurrence clustering, repertoires with fewer than 30,000 or more than 120,000 public chains were excluded, along with five repertoires with anomalous nucleotide sharing. TCRdb re-hosts the immuneACCESS table, in-frame sequences only. Its copies lack some clones; in the studies checked, an unresolved V gene accounts for under half of them, and the cause for the rest is not known. The V and J calls and clone size were taken over from that table, and D and trimming were inferred from the DNA. In all, the sample holds about 210,000 clones, and approximately 80% of those were seen once. In total, the top ten clones hold roughly a tenth of the sample.

Beyond this particular receptor, the publication reports: When HLA alleles, especially DR and DQ, strongly co-occurred, TCR associations were difficult to assign to individual alleles. Three of the identified cytomegalovirus-associated TCR beta chains were confirmed in vitro to be specific for cytomegalovirus antigens. A group of highly shared sequence variants was considered likely to be a technical artifact of the sequencing pipeline. The 87-base-pair reads could not distinguish some IMGT-functional V segments, including TRBV6-2 and TRBV6-3, so those segments were excluded. In an earlier analysis of fewer than 700 of the donors, most TCR beta V segments appeared in productive rearrangements about 87% or about 30% of the time, broadly matching IMGT annotations. The classifier was reported to diagnose cytomegalovirus status with high specificity and sensitivity in both the original cohort and the validation cohort. An association between a missense DCLRE1C variant and V-gene and J-gene trimming of TCR beta chains was found in a later genetic analysis and replicated in an independent cohort. A later analysis found that most CMV-associated TCR beta chains appeared HLA-restricted, with HLA associations seemingly driven largely by CMV exposure. Because counts were too low, seventeen rarely observed V segments, including chromosome 9 orphons, were excluded from the earlier analysis of 587 of the donors. A further reported finding was that TCR beta sequences accurately predicted the HLA-A and HLA-B alleles for most subjects in the first cohort. Several of the top co-occurrence clusters appeared to be linked to parvovirus B19, influenza, CMV and Epstein-Barr virus, according to a later analysis. In a later genetic analysis, fewer N-insertions in productive TCRs were reported among donors in an Asian-associated ancestry cluster than the approximately 670-donor mean. In a later analysis, TCR association rates were found to vary across HLA loci, with the most associated TCRs seen for DRB1 alleles and the fewest for HLA-C alleles. Roughly uniform sequencing depth across donors was assumed in presence/absence analyses, although this assumption may not hold. This cohort had only TCR beta chains sequenced, and the lack of alpha or paired-chain data limited which features could be detected. The study gave a list of 150 to 200 TCR beta chains associated with cytomegalovirus. A later analysis associated about 18,000 TCR beta sequences with specific HLA alleles at a false discovery rate of 0.05. Compared with equally common non-associated chains, HLA-associated TCR beta chains in a later analysis were more clonally expanded and had lower generation probabilities. Most TCR sequences were seen in very few donors, while some public TCRs were found in many individuals. It was suggested by the authors that the approach could potentially be generalized to other disease states and immunological phenotypes. Immune exposure information for the cohort was limited to CMV serostatus. Because HLA typing was missing for some donors at each locus, association tests included only the typed subset. Correlated functional status among segregating V segments might be attributable to linkage disequilibrium, but an unknown experimental factor could not be ruled out.

The cohort consisted of 666 healthy bone marrow donors. Cohort members were all nominally healthy when sampled, although unrecorded immune exposures were likely present. The donor tested CMV seropositive, placing the donor among the 290 or so seropositive members of the cohort. Every donor gave a peripheral blood sample, and the peripheral blood mononuclear cells from that sample were used for TCR beta sequencing. Genomic DNA extraction from the blood cell samples was performed with the Qiagen DNeasy Blood Extraction Kit. The receptor was derived from a woman aged 50 to 60 in good health and CMV-seropositive. The sequenced sample consisted of PBMCs. The V and J genes are TRBV29-1 and TRBJ2-7; the D region possibly corresponds to TRBD1 (6 bases align). The CDR3 sequence is CSVGPGAYEQYF. The DNA reads as follows: TGCAGCGTTGGTCCAGGGGCGTACGAGCAGTACTTC.